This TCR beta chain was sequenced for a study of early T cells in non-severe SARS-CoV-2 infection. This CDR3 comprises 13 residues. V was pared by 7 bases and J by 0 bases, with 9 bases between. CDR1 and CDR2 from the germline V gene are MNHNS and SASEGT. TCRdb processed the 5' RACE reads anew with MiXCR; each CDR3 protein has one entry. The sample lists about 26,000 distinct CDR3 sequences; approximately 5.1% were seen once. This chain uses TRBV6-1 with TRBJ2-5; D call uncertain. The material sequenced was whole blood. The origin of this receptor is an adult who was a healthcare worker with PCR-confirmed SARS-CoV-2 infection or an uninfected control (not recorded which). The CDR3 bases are TGTGCCAGCACGGAACCGTACCAAGAGACCCAGTACTTC. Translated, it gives CASTEPYQETQYF.